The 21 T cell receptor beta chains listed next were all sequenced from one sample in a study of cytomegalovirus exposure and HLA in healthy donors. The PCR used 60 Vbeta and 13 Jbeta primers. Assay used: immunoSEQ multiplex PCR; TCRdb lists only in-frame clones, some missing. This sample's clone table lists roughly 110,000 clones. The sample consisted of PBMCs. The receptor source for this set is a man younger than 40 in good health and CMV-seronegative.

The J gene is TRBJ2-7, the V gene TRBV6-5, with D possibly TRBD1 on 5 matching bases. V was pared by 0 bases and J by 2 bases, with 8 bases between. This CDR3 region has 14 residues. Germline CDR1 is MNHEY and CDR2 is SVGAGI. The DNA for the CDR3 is TGTGCCAGCAGTTACTCACCAGGGACCTACGAGCAGTACTTC. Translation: CASSYSPGTYEQYF.

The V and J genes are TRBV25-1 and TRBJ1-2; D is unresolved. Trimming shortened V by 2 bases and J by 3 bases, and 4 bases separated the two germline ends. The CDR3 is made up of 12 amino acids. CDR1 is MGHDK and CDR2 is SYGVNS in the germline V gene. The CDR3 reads CASSEDYYGYTF. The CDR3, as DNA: TGTGCCAGCAGTGAAGACTACTATGGCTACACCTTC.

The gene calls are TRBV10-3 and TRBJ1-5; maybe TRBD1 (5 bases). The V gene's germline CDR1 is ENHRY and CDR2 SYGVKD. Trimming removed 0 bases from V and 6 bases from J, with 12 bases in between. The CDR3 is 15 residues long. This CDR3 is CAISESGQGIQPQHF. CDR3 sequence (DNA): TGTGCCATCAGTGAGTCCGGGCAGGGTATTCAGCCCCAGCATTTT.

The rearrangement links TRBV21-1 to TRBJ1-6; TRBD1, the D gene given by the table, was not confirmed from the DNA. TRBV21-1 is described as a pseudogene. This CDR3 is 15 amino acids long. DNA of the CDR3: TGTGCCAGCAGCAAGGGGCGGCTACCTAATTCACCCCTCCACTTT. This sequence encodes CASSKGRLPNSPLHF.

CDR3 loop: CASSVFPSTDTQYF. DNA for the CDR3: TGTGCCAGCAGTGTCTTCCCTAGCACAGATACGCAGTATTTT. The chain carries TRBV7-2 and TRBJ2-3, with D hard to call. In germline, CDR1 is SGHTA, CDR2 FQGNSA. V was trimmed by 6 bases and J by 0 bases, leaving 10 bases between them. The CDR3 spans 14 residues.

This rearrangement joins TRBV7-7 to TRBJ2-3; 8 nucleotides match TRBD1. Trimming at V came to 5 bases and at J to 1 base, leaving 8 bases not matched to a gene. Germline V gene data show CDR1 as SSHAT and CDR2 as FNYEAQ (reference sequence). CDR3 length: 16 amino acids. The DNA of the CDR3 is TGTGCCAGCAGCGCCTCGACAGGGGTTGGCACAGATACGCAGTATTTT. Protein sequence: CASSASTGVGTDTQYF.

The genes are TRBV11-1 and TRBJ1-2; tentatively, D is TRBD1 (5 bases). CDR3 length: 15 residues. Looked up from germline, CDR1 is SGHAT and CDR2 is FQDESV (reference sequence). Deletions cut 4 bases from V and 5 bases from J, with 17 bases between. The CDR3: CASSSGTPLGYGYTF. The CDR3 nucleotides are TGTGCCAGCAGCTCGGGGACTCCCCTGGGGTATGGCTACACCTTC.

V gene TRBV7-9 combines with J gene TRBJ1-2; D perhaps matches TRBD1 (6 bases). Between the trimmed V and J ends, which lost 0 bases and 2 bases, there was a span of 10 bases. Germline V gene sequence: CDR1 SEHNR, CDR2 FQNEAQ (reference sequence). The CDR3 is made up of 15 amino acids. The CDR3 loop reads CASSLASQGNYGYTF. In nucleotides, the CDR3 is TGTGCCAGCAGCTTAGCATCGCAGGGGAACTATGGCTACACCTTC.

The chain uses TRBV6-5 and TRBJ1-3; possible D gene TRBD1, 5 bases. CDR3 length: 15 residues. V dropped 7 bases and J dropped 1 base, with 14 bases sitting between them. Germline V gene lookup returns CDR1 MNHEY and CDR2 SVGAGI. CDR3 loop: CASTPGRGSGNTIYF. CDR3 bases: TGTGCCAGCACGCCAGGTCGGGGGTCTGGAAACACCATATATTTT.

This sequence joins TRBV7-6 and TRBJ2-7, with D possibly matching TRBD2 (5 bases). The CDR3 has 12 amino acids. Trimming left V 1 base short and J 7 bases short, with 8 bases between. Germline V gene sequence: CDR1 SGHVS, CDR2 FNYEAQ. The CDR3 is CASSLGGEEQYF. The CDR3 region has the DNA TGTGCCAGCAGCTTAGGGGGAGAAGAGCAGTACTTC.

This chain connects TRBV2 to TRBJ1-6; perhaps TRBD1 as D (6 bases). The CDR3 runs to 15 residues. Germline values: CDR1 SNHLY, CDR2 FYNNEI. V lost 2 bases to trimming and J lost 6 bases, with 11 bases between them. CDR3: CASSERQGRNSPLHF. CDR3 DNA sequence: TGTGCCAGCAGTGAAAGGCAGGGGCGTAATTCACCCCTCCACTTT.

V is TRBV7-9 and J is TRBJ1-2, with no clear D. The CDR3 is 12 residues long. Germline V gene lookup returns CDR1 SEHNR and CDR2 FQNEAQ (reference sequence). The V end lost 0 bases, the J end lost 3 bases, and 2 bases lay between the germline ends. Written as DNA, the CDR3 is TGTGCCAGCAGCTTAGCCTACTATGGCTACACCTTC. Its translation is CASSLAYYGYTF.

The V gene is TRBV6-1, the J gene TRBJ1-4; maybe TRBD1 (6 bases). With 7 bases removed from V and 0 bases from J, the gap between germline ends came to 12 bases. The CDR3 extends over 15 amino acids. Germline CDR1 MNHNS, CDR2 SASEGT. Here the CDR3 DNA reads TGTGCCAGCATTGGGGGCGCGTCAACTAATGAAAAACTGTTTTTT. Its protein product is CASIGGASTNEKLFF.

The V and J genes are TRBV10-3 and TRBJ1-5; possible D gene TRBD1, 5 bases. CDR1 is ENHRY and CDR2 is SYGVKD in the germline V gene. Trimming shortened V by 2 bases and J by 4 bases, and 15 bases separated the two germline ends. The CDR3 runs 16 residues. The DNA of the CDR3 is TGTGCCATCAGTGAGGTAAACGGGGGGGGAAATCAGCCCCAGCATTTT. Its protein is CAISEVNGGGNQPQHF.

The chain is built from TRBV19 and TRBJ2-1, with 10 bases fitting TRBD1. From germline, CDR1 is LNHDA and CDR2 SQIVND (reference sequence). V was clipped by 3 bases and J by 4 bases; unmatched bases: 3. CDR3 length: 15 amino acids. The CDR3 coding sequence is TGTGCCAGTAGTATCGACAGGGGGCCTTACAATGAGCAGTTCTTC. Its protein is CASSIDRGPYNEQFF. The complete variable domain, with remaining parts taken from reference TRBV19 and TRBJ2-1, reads DGGITQSPKYLFRKEGQNVTLSCEQNLNHDAMYWYRQDPGQGLRLIYYSQIVNDFQKGDIAEGYSVSREKKESFPLTVTSAQKNPTAFYLCASSIDRGPYNEQFFGPGTRLTVL.

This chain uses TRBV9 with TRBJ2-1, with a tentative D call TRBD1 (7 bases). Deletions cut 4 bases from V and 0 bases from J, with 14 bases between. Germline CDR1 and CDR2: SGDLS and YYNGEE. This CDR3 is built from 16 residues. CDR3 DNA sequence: TGTGCCAGCAGCCCAGGGGGGCCTAGCTCCTACAATGAGCAGTTCTTC. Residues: CASSPGGPSSYNEQFF.

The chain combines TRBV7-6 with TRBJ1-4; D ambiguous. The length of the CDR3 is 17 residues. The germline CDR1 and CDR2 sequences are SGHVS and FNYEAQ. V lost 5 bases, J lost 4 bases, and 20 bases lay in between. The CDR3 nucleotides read TGTGCCAGCAGCGAAGCCCCCCCGCGAGGGTATAATGAAAAACTGTTTTTT. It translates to CASSEAPPRGYNEKLFF.

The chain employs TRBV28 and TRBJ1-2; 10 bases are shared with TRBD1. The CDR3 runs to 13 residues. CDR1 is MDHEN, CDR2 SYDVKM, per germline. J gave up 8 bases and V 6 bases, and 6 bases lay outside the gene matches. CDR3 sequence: CASSADRGHGYTF. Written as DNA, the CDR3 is TGTGCCAGCAGCGCCGACAGGGGGCACGGCTACACCTTC.

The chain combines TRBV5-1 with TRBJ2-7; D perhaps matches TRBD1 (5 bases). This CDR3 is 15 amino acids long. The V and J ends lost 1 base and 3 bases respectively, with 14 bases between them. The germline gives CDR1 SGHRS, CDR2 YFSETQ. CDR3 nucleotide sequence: TGCGCCAGCAGCTTGTATTTTGGCCAGGGCTACGAGCAGTACTTC. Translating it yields CASSLYFGQGYEQYF.

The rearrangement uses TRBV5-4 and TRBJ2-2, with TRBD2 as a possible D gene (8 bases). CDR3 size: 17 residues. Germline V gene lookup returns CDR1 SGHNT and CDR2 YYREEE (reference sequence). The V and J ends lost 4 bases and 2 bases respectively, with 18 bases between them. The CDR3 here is CASSRTGRGPNTGELFF. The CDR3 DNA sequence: TGTGCCAGCAGCCGGACCGGGAGGGGGCCTAACACCGGGGAGCTGTTTTTT.

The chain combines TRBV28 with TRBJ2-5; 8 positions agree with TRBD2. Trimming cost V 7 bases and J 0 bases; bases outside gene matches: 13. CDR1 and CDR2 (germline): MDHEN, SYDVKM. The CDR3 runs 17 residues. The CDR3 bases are TGTGCCAGCACCTCCGAGGCGGGGGGAGTGTACCAAGAGACCCAGTACTTC. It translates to CASTSEAGGVYQETQYF.